The table lists the clone carrying this TCR beta chain with a few counts. This CDR3 comprises 13 residues. V shed 3 bases, J shed 7 bases, and the junction held 7 bases outside the gene matches. Germline loops: CDR1 GTSNPN, CDR2 SVGIG (reference sequence). The data were taken from a study of blood T cell repertoires in COVID-19. Some clones are missing from TCRdb's copy, which holds only in-frame ones; the method was immunoSEQ multiplex PCR. The sample includes some 250,000 clones, approximately 91% of them seen just once. The rearrangement uses TRBV30 and TRBJ1-2, with TRBD1 matching 8 bases. Material: PBMCs or T cells enriched from blood (not recorded which). The sequence derives from a woman aged 40 to 50 with acute COVID-19. CDR3 DNA: TGTGCCTGGAGCTTACAGGGGGTTAGTGGCTACACCTTC. Translation gives CAWSLQGVSGYTF.